Below are 26 T cell receptor beta chains sequenced from a single sample in a study of blood T cell repertoires in COVID-19. This table comes from immunoSEQ multiplex PCR, and its TCRdb copy is limited to in-frame clones, with some not included. The data hold over 200,000 clones, with approximately 89% observed a single time. The sequencing input was PBMCs or T cells enriched from blood (not recorded which). These receptors all stem from a woman aged 25 to 39 who had been exposed to COVID-19.

The chain has TRBV10-2 and TRBJ1-1; D unclear. The germline CDR1 and CDR2 sequences are WSHSY and SAAADI. Trimming stripped 8 bases from V and 3 bases from J, with 13 bases between. The CDR3 sequence is 13 residues long. DNA of the CDR3: TGCGCCAGCGAGAACAGAGGGTACACTGAAGCTTTCTTT. Protein: CASENRGYTEAFF.

The sample holds one count of this clone. The chain couples TRBV4-1 to TRBJ1-1; D remains ambiguous. The germline gives CDR1 MGHRA, CDR2 YSYEKL. The CDR3 spans 16 residues. V lost 3 bases and J 0 bases, leaving 14 bases between the germline ends. In DNA, the CDR3 is TGCGCCAGCAGCCACGCCGGAGCTCGGGTGAACACTGAAGCTTTCTTT. Its translation: CASSHAGARVNTEAFF.

This chain connects TRBV4-1 to TRBJ1-2; D ambiguous. V was cut by 1 base and J by 6 bases, with 12 bases left in between. The CDR3 contains 14 residues. Looked up from germline, CDR1 is MGHRA and CDR2 is YSYEKL. As DNA, the CDR3 is TGCGCCAGCAGCCAAGTAGAACAGCCACATGGCTACACCTTC. Residues: CASSQVEQPHGYTF.

The chain joins TRBV12-3 or TRBV12-4 to TRBJ1-5; D is ambiguous. The CDR3 length is 12 residues. V dropped 8 bases and J dropped 9 bases, with 14 bases sitting between them. The CDR3, as DNA: TGTGCCAGCGGTGGCGGTCTCGGGCCCCAGCATTTT. Its translation: CASGGGLGPQHF.

This rearrangement joins TRBV19 to TRBJ1-5; maybe TRBD1 (5 bases). The CDR3 extends over 12 amino acids. Deletions cut 8 bases from V and 4 bases from J, with 9 bases between. From germline, CDR1 is LNHDA and CDR2 SQIVND (reference sequence). In DNA, the CDR3 is TGTGCCAGTGACAGAATAAATCAGCCCCAGCATTTT. This encodes CASDRINQPQHF.

J is TRBJ2-7 and V is TRBV27; TRBD2 aligns across 13 bases. The J segment lost 2 bases and the V segment lost 2 bases, leaving 3 bases of the junction unmatched. Germline V lookup: CDR1 MNHEY, CDR2 SMNVEV (reference sequence). The CDR3 sequence is 16 residues long. CDR3 in amino acids: CASSLGTSGKPYEQYF. The CDR3 DNA is TGTGCCAGCAGTTTAGGGACTAGCGGGAAACCCTACGAGCAGTACTTC.

The rearrangement joins TRBV5-7 to TRBJ2-7; 9 bases map to TRBD2. TRBV5-7 has ORF status, its function being uncertain. The CDR3 consists of 14 residues. Trimming removed 0 bases from V and 6 bases from J; junction bases left unmatched: 4. The CDR3 spells CASSLGGRACEQYF. The CDR3 bases are TGTGCCAGCAGCTTGGGCGGGAGGGCCTGCGAGCAGTACTTC.

The chain carries TRBV24-1 and TRBJ2-5; TRBD2 is a possible D gene (6 bases). The CDR3 is 15 residues long. From germline, CDR1 is KGHDR and CDR2 SFDVKD. The V gene lost 3 bases and the J gene lost 4 bases, with 14 bases spanning the gap. The CDR3 DNA sequence: TGTGCCACCAGTGATACCCAGGGACTGCGAGAGACCCAGTACTTC. It yields the protein CATSDTQGLRETQYF.

The CDR3 DNA reads TGTGCCAGCAGTTATTTCGGACAGGGTGGAAGGGTTTCACCCCTCCACTTT. This encodes CASSYFGQGGRVSPLHF. This chain connects TRBV28 to TRBJ1-6, with 8 nucleotides matching TRBD1. CDR3 size: 17 residues. V was clipped by 4 bases and J by 9 bases; unmatched bases: 14. The V gene's germline CDR1 is MDHEN and CDR2 SYDVKM.

V and J are TRBV19 and TRBJ2-1, with 10 bases that match TRBD2. The ends lost 8 bases at V and 9 bases at J; junction bases unmatched: 16. Germline assignment: CDR1 LNHDA and CDR2 SQIVND (reference sequence). The CDR3 contains 16 residues. In DNA, the CDR3 is TGTGCCAGTCGCCGGTCCCCCGGGACTAGCGTAAGTGAGCAGTTCTTC. This codes for CASRRSPGTSVSEQFF.

V is TRBV18 and J is TRBJ2-5, with TRBD2 matching over 9 bases. This CDR3 contains 15 residues. J was trimmed by 3 bases and V by 5 bases; bases with no gene match: 7. Germline assignment: CDR1 KGHSH and CDR2 LQKENI. DNA for the CDR3: TGTGCCAGCTCAGAGCTAGCGGGGACCAAAGAGACCCAGTACTTC. The encoded protein is CASSELAGTKETQYF. The whole variable domain, filled in from reference TRBV18 and TRBJ2-5, reads NAGVMQNPRHLVRRRGQEARLRCSPMKGHSHVYWYRQLPEEGLKFMVYLQKENIIDESGMPKERFSAEFPKEGPSILRIQQVVRGDSAAYFCASSELAGTKETQYFGPGTRLLVL.

The chain is built from TRBV30 and TRBJ1-1; 7 bases match TRBD1. Unmatched junction bases numbered 12, after V lost 4 bases and J lost 7 bases. CDR1 and CDR2 from the germline V gene are GTSNPN and SVGIG (reference sequence). The CDR3 is 14 amino acids. The CDR3 sequence: CAWTLGTASFEAFF. For the CDR3, the DNA is TGTGCCTGGACCCTCGGGACAGCCAGTTTTGAAGCTTTCTTT.

This chain uses TRBV29-1 with TRBJ1-2, with 9 positions matching TRBD1. Losses at the gene ends were 5 bases for V and 6 bases for J; bases not matched to a gene: 10. The CDR3 spans 14 residues. Germline V gene sequence: CDR1 SQVTM, CDR2 ANQGSEA. The CDR3 DNA reads TGCAGCGTTCGGACAGGGGCGATCCTGGATGGCTACACCTTC. Amino acid sequence: CSVRTGAILDGYTF.

The chain links TRBV19 to TRBJ2-3, with TRBD1 identical over 10 bases. The germline V gene encodes CDR1 LNHDA and CDR2 SQIVND (reference sequence). J gave up 3 bases and V 5 bases, and 11 bases lay outside the gene matches. The CDR3 is 17 residues long. The CDR3 coding sequence is TGTGCCAGTAGTCTCCAGGGACAGGGGTGGTCGACAGATACGCAGTATTTT. It is translated as CASSLQGQGWSTDTQYF.

The chain recombines TRBV7-8 with TRBJ2-1, with D maybe TRBD2 (5 bases). Germline values: CDR1 SGHVS, CDR2 FQNEAQ. V was cut by 2 bases and J by 4 bases, with 9 bases left in between. The CDR3 runs 14 residues. DNA for the CDR3: TGTGCCAGCAGCTTAATCGAGGGATACAATGAGCAGTTCTTC. Translated: CASSLIEGYNEQFF.

This chain joins TRBV2 and TRBJ2-1; 15 nucleotides agree with TRBD2. The germline gives CDR1 SNHLY, CDR2 FYNNEI. V was pared by 6 bases and J by 7 bases, with 10 bases of the junction left unmatched. CDR3 size: 17 residues. The CDR3 region is CASSSWTSGRAENEQFF. CDR3 in DNA: TGTGCCAGCAGCTCCTGGACTAGCGGGAGGGCCGAGAATGAGCAGTTCTTC.

V usage is TRBV19 and J usage is TRBJ1-2, with D possibly being TRBD1 (6 bases). V was trimmed by 7 bases and J by 5 bases, leaving 20 bases between them. The CDR3 is 15 residues long. Germline loops: CDR1 LNHDA, CDR2 SQIVND (reference sequence). The CDR3 here is CASTNALRGAYGYTF. CDR3 DNA sequence: TGTGCCAGTACCAACGCTCTCAGGGGCGCTTATGGCTACACCTTC.

The chain joins TRBV27 to TRBJ1-5, with 7 nucleotides matching TRBD1. This CDR3 region has 14 residues. Germline CDR1 and CDR2: MNHEY and SMNVEV (reference sequence). V dropped 5 bases and J dropped 3; count of bases not matched to a gene: 4. The CDR3 sequence is CASSTGVFNQPQHF. The CDR3, as DNA: TGTGCCAGCAGTACAGGGGTCTTCAATCAGCCCCAGCATTTT.

The rearrangement links TRBV12-5 to TRBJ2-3; D ambiguous. The CDR3 sequence is 11 residues long. Germline assignment: CDR1 LGHNT and CDR2 FRNRAP. V was cut by 7 bases and J by 14 bases, with 16 bases left in between. CDR3: CASARYLSPYF. CDR3 bases: TGTGCTAGTGCCCGTTACCTATCACCGTATTTT.

The chain uses TRBV5-1 and TRBJ1-1, with unresolved D. The CDR3 length is 14 residues. The V end was cut by 4 bases, the J end by 4 bases, with 14 bases between. The germline CDR1 and CDR2 sequences are SGHRS and YFSETQ. CDR3: CASSPTLGSTEAFF. The CDR3 bases are TGCGCCAGCAGCCCGACTTTAGGAAGCACTGAAGCTTTCTTT.

The chain links TRBV10-1 to TRBJ2-1; 8 bases agree with TRBD1. The CDR3 extends over 11 amino acids. Germline loops: CDR1 WNHNN, CDR2 SYGVQD (reference sequence). Trimming took 6 bases from V and 14 from J; bases not matched to a gene: 6. In nucleotides, the CDR3 is TGCGCCAGCAGGGGGACAGGTGGTGAGTTCTTC. It is translated as CASRGTGGEFF.

The gene calls are TRBV18 and TRBJ1-5, with 8 positions matching TRBD1. The CDR3 totals 15 residues. The germline V gene encodes CDR1 KGHSH and CDR2 LQKENI. The V segment lost 5 bases and the J segment 3 bases; nucleotides outside the gene matches: 6. This CDR3 is CASSSQGADNQPQHF. Here the CDR3 DNA reads TGTGCCAGCTCATCCCAGGGGGCGGACAATCAGCCCCAGCATTTT.

The genes are TRBV29-1 and TRBJ2-5; 9 bases fit TRBD1. The junction had 7 bases not matched to a gene; V was cut back by 7 bases and J by 4 bases. The CDR3 length is 13 residues. In germline, CDR1 is SQVTM, CDR2 ANQGSEA. The CDR3 region has the DNA TGCAGCGCCCGGGACAGGGCGGGAGAGACCCAGTACTTC. Translated, it gives CSARDRAGETQYF.

The genes are TRBV5-1 and TRBJ1-6; 7 bases map to TRBD1. Germline V gene sequence: CDR1 SGHRS, CDR2 YFSETQ. V shed 4 bases, J shed 9 bases, and the junction held 7 bases outside the gene matches. The CDR3 contains 14 residues. The chain's CDR3 is CASSVDRKGSPLHF. CDR3 nucleotide sequence: TGCGCCAGCAGCGTGGACAGGAAGGGTTCACCCCTCCACTTT.

The genes are TRBV2 and TRBJ2-1; 7 bases are shared with TRBD2. There are 15 residues in the CDR3. The V gene end was trimmed by 6 bases and the J gene end by 0 bases; junction bases not matched to a gene: 5. Germline lookup yields CDR1 SNHLY and CDR2 FYNNEI. This chain's CDR3 is CASRGGPSSYNEQFF. CDR3 nucleotides: TGTGCCAGCAGGGGAGGGCCAAGCTCCTACAATGAGCAGTTCTTC.

The V gene is TRBV30, the J gene TRBJ1-1; a possible D gene is TRBD1 (6 bases). The CDR3 is 13 amino acids. Trimming took off 3 bases at V and 3 bases at J, with 11 bases between the two ends. Per germline, CDR1 GTSNPN and CDR2 SVGIG (reference sequence). CDR3 nucleotide sequence: TGTGCCTGGAGCGCCGGGGGGCACACTGAAGCTTTCTTT. Residues: CAWSAGGHTEAFF.